This T cell receptor (beta chain) was profiled in a study of blood T cell repertoires in COVID-19. Whole-study context: Whether acute or convalescent, the COVID-19 samples came from the United States, Italy and Spain. The cDNA or gDNA used as material had been derived from T cells, B-cell-depleted T cells, or PBMCs.

Under the authors' procedure: Reference gene primer amplification yielded estimated nucleated cell counts. The method was immunoSEQ multiplex PCR; TCRdb's version includes in-frame clones alone and lacks a portion of them. V and J calls plus clone size are reproduced from that table; the DNA served to infer D and trimming. The sample contains some 240,000 clones, 87% of which appear only once. Trimming left V 1 base short and J 2 bases short, with 12 bases between. There are 15 residues in the CDR3. Germline-derived CDR1 and CDR2 are SGHDT and YYEEEE. This chain links TRBV5-6 with TRBJ1-2; D not certain. This TCR derives from a man aged 55 to 70 who had recovered from COVID-19. What was sequenced was peripheral blood. The CDR3, as DNA: TGTGCCAGCAGCTTGTTCGGGGATGTGAACTATGGCTACACCTTC. Protein sequence: CASSLFGDVNYGYTF.